What follows are 14 T cell receptor beta chains derived from one specimen sequenced in a study of T cells in Graves' hyperthyroidism and ophthalmopathy. The investigators amplified TCR beta CDR3 regions from RNA transcripts. Carried out on the TCR CDR3, a first-round RT-PCR used the HTBI primer set. In TCRdb, the multiplex PCR reads were re-called with MiXCR into one record per CDR3 protein. The sample records around 350,000 distinct CDR3 sequences, 13% being singletons. The sequencing sample was made of blood. The receptors here all came from a woman between 18 and 29 years old with Graves' hyperthyroidism.

Ten or more counts support this clonotype. The V call is TRBV24-1, the J call TRBJ2-7; D perhaps matches TRBD1 (6 bases). V was shortened by 4 bases and J by 7 bases, with 10 bases between the two germline ends. Per the germline V gene, CDR1 is KGHDR and CDR2 is SFDVKD. The CDR3 runs to 12 residues. CDR3 sequence (DNA): TGTGCCACCAGTGACCCCGGACAGGAGCAGTACTTC. It codes for CATSDPGQEQYF.

This clonotype was recorded many times. The gene calls are TRBV6-1 and TRBJ2-1, with 14 nucleotides matching TRBD2. V gave up 7 bases and J gave up 9 bases; unmatched junction bases: 5. The CDR3 length is 14 residues. Germline V gene data show CDR1 as MNHNS and CDR2 as SASEGT. The chain's CDR3 is CASKGLAGVGEQFF. DNA for the CDR3: TGTGCCAGCAAGGGACTAGCGGGAGTAGGTGAGCAGTTCTTC.

This clonotype showed up just a few times. This chain joins TRBV7-8 and TRBJ1-4; TRBD1 is a possible D gene (5 bases). V dropped 6 bases and J dropped 4 bases, with 15 bases sitting between them. The CDR3 is 15 amino acids. CDR1 SGHVS and CDR2 FQNEAQ come from the germline V gene. CDR3 amino acids: CASRSSGTINEKLFF. The CDR3, as DNA: TGTGCCAGCAGATCATCCGGGACGATTAATGAAAAACTGTTTTTT.

In its sample, this clonotype was seen a few times. The J gene is TRBJ2-2, the V gene TRBV12-3 or TRBV12-4, with 7 bases that match TRBD1. The CDR3 covers 17 residues. V was pared by 4 bases and J by 5 bases, with 13 bases of the junction left unmatched. CDR3 nucleotides: TGTGCCAGCAGTTACGCCCGGGACAGATGGTATACCGGGGAGCTGTTTTTT. Encoded protein: CASSYARDRWYTGELFF.

This chain uses TRBV10-1 with TRBJ2-5; possible D gene TRBD2, 5 bases. This CDR3 has 14 amino acids. CDR1 is WNHNN and CDR2 is SYGVQD in the germline V gene (reference sequence). Between the trimmed V and J ends, which lost 2 bases and 2 bases, there was a span of 9 bases. CDR3 region: CASSEGTGQETQYF. The CDR3 nucleotides read TGCGCCAGCAGTGAGGGTACGGGGCAAGAGACCCAGTACTTC.

CDR3 in DNA: TGTGCCAGCAGAAAAACAAGGGGTGGGAACGATGAGCAGTTCTTC. Amino acid sequence: CASRKTRGGNDEQFF. The V call is TRBV12-3 or TRBV12-4, the J call TRBJ2-1, with D maybe TRBD1 (5 bases). V gave up 6 bases and J gave up 8 bases, with 20 bases separating them. The CDR3 loop spans 15 amino acids.

This clonotype was observed at least ten times. This CDR3 reads CSERANYGYTF. CDR3 DNA: TGCAGTGAGAGGGCTAACTATGGCTACACCTTC. The chain carries TRBV20-1 and TRBJ1-2, with D hard to call. This CDR3 contains 11 residues. V lost 7 bases and J lost 0, with 6 bases in between. The germline V gene encodes CDR1 DFQATT and CDR2 SNEGSKA (reference sequence).

The chain recombines TRBV28 with TRBJ2-3; 9 bases line up with TRBD2. The CDR3 is 17 amino acids. Trimming took 3 bases from V and 1 from J; bases not matched to a gene: 8. Germline CDR1 reads MDHEN; CDR2 reads SYDVKM. The CDR3 region has the DNA TGTGCCAGCAGTTTGGTGCGGGGGGGCCGGGGCACAGATACGCAGTATTTT. Translated: CASSLVRGGRGTDTQYF.

This clonotype was observed a few times. The chain joins TRBV20-1 to TRBJ1-1; D is possibly TRBD1 (6 bases). V lost 7 bases, J lost 4 bases, and 13 bases lay in between. From germline, CDR1 is DFQATT and CDR2 SNEGSKA (reference sequence). This CDR3 region has 12 residues. The CDR3 coding sequence is TGCAGTGGGAAACAGGGATCCACTGAAGCTTTCTTT. Its translation is CSGKQGSTEAFF.

This clonotype was counted a few times. The J gene is TRBJ2-2, the V gene TRBV7-6; the D is unclear. Germline V lookup: CDR1 SGHVS, CDR2 FNYEAQ. V was clipped by 8 bases and J by 4 bases, with 11 bases between them. There are 13 residues in the CDR3. CDR3 DNA sequence: TGTGCCAGCGACGCAGCGAGCACCGGGGAGCTGTTTTTT. Its translation: CASDAASTGELFF.

V usage is TRBV3-1 and J usage is TRBJ2-1, with D tentatively TRBD2 (6 bases). CDR3 size: 15 residues. CDR1 LGHDT and CDR2 YNNKEL come from the germline V gene (reference sequence). V shed 0 bases and J shed 4 bases, with 10 bases lying between them. The CDR3 DNA is TGTGCCAGCAGCCAAGATATACTAGCTTACAATGAGCAGTTCTTC. Its protein is CASSQDILAYNEQFF.

This clonotype was seen ten or more times. The chain combines TRBV20-1 with TRBJ1-4; D ambiguous. CDR1 DFQATT and CDR2 SNEGSKA come from the germline V gene (reference sequence). V lost 3 bases to trimming and J lost 8 bases, with 7 bases between them. The CDR3 length is 11 residues. CDR3 nucleotides: TGCAGTGCTAGTTATCGAGAAAAACTGTTTTTT. The encoded protein is CSASYREKLFF.

The rearrangement uses TRBV19 and TRBJ2-7; 8 bases are shared with TRBD1. V was pared by 4 bases and J by 0 bases, with 8 bases of the junction left unmatched. Germline-derived CDR1 and CDR2 are LNHDA and SQIVND (reference sequence). CDR3 length: 16 residues. This CDR3 reads CASSTRTGFPSYEQYF. The CDR3 DNA is TGTGCCAGTAGTACCCGGACAGGGTTCCCCTCCTACGAGCAGTACTTC.

This CDR3 reads CASSIYLGQGTGANVLTF. In DNA, the CDR3 is TGTGCCAGTAGTATATATTTGGGACAGGGAACTGGGGCCAACGTCCTGACTTTC. This chain joins TRBV19 and TRBJ2-6; 9 bases are a match to TRBD1. This CDR3 has 18 amino acids. Trimming at V came to 2 bases and at J to 2 bases, leaving 7 bases not matched to a gene. The germline V gene has CDR1 LNHDA and CDR2 SQIVND (reference sequence).